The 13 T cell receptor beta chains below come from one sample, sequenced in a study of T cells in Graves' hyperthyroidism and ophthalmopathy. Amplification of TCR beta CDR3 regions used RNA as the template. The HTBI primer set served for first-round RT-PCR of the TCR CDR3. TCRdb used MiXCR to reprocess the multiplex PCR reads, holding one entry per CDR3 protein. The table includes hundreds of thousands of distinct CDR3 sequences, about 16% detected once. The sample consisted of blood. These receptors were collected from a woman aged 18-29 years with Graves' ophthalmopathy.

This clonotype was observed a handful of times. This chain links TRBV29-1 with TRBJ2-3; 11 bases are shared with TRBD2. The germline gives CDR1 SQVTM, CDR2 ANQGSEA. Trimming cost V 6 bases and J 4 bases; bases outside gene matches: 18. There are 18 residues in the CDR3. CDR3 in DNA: TGCAGCGTCCTTGGGGTTAGCGGGGGGGCAACTTCTGCAGATACGCAGTATTTT. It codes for CSVLGVSGGATSADTQYF.

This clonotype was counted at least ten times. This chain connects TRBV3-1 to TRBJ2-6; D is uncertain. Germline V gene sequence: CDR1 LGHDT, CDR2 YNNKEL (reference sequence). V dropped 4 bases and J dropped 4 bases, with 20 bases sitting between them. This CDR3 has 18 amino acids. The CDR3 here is CASSRGWGNLDGANVLTF. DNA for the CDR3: TGTGCCAGCAGCCGTGGGTGGGGAAACCTGGACGGGGCCAACGTCCTGACTTTC.

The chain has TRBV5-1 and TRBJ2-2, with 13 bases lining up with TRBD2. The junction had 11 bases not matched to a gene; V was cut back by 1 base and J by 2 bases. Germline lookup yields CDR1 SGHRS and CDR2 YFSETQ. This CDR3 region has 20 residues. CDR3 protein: CASSLKGWTSGSKNTGELFF. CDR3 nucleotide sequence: TGCGCCAGCAGCTTGAAAGGTTGGACTAGCGGGAGTAAAAACACCGGGGAGCTGTTTTTT.

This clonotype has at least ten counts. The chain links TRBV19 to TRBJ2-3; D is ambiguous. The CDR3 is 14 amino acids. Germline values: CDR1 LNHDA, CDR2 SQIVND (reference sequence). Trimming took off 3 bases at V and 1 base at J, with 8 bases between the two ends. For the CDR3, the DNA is TGTGCCAGTAGTATCGCGCTGGGCACAGATACGCAGTATTTT. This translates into CASSIALGTDTQYF.

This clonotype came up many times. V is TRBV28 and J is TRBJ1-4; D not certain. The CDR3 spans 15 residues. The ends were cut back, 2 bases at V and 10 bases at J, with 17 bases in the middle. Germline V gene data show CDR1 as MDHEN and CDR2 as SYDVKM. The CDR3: CASSLGAHRGRKLFF. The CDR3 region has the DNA TGTGCCAGCAGTTTAGGCGCTCATCGAGGTCGAAAACTGTTTTTT.

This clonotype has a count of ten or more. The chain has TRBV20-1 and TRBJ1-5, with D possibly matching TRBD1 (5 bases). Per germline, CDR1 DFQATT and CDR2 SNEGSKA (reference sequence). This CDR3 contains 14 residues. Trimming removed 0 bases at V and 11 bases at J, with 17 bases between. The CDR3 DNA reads TGCAGTGCTAGAGATCAGGGAGCTATGGGATCCCAGCATTTT. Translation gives CSARDQGAMGSQHF.

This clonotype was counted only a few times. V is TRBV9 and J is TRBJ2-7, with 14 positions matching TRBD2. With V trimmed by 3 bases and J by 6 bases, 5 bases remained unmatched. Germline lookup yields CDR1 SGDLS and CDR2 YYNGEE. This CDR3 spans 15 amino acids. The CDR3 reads CASSAGTSGRGEQYF. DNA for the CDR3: TGTGCCAGCAGCGCCGGGACTAGCGGGAGAGGCGAGCAGTACTTC.

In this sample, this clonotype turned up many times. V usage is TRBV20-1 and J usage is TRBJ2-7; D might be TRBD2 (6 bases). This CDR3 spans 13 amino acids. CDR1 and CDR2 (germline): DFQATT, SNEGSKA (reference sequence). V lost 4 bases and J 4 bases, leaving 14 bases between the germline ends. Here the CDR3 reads CSATGTRSYEQYF. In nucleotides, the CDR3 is TGCAGTGCTACCGGGACTCGATCTTACGAGCAGTACTTC.

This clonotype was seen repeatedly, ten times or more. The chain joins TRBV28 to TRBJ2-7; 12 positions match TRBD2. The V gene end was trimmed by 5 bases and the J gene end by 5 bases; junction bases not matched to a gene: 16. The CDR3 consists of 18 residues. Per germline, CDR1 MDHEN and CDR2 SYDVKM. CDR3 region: CASSPLRASGRAPHEQYF. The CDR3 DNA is TGTGCCAGCAGTCCGCTGAGGGCTAGCGGGAGGGCCCCCCACGAGCAGTACTTC.

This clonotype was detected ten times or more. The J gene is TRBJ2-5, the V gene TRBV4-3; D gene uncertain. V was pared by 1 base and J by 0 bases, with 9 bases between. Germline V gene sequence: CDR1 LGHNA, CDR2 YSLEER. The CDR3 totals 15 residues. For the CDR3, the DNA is TGCGCCAGCAGCCAAGCAGTTGGGCACCAAGAGACCCAGTACTTC. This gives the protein CASSQAVGHQETQYF.

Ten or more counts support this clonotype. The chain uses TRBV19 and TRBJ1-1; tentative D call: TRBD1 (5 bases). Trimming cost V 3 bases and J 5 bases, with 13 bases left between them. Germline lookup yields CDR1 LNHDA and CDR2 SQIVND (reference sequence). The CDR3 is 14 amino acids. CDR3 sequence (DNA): TGTGCCAGTAGTATTAGGGGAATTCGAACTGAAGCTTTCTTT. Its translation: CASSIRGIRTEAFF.

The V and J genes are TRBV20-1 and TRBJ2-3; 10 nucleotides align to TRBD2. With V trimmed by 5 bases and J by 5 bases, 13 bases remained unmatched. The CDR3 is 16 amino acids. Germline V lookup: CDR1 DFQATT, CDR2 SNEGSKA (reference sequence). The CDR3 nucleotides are TGCAGTGCTCAACCCCTGGCTAGCGGGGGACGAGATACGCAGTATTTT. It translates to CSAQPLASGGRDTQYF.

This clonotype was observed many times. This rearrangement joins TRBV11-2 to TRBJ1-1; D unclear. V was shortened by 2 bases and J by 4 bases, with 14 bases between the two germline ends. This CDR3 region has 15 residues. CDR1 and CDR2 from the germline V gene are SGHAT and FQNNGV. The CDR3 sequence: CASSLSVGSGTEAFF. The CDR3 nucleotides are TGTGCCAGCAGCTTATCGGTGGGCTCGGGCACTGAAGCTTTCTTT.